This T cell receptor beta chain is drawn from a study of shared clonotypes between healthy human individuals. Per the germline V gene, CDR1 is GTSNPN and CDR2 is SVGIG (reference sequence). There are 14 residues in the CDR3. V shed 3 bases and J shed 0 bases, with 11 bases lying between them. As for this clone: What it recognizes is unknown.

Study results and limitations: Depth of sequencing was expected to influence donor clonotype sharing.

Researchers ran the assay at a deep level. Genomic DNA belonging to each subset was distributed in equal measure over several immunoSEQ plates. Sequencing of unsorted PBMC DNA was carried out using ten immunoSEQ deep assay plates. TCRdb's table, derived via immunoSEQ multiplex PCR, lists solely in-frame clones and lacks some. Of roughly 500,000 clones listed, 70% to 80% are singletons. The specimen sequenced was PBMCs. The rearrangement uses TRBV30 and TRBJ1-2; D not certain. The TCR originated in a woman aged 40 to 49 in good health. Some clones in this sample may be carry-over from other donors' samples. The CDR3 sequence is CAWSPGGSNYGYTF. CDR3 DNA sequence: TGTGCCTGGAGCCCGGGTGGTTCTAACTATGGCTACACCTTC.